Following are 8 T cell receptor beta chains from one sample sequenced in a study of CD8+ T cells in alopecia areata. Extracted RNA was reverse transcribed into cDNA, the sequencing template. The table came from immunoSEQ multiplex PCR; TCRdb's copy has only in-frame clones and leaves some out. The table shows about 150,000 clones, with around 57% occurring only once. Material for sequencing was CD4+ T cells sorted from blood. Receptors originate from a human donor in good health.

The V and J genes are TRBV7-9 and TRBJ2-3; no firm D call. Between the trimmed V and J ends, which lost 3 bases and 5 bases, there was a span of 6 bases. The CDR3 is 12 amino acids. Germline CDR1 reads SEHNR; CDR2 reads FQNEAQ (reference sequence). The CDR3 DNA reads as TGTGCCAGCAGCTTCGACGGAGATACGCAGTATTTT. Translated, it gives CASSFDGDTQYF.

The table lists this clone with a count of one. The chain has TRBV4-1 and TRBJ1-1; D gene unclear. Germline V lookup: CDR1 MGHRA, CDR2 YSYEKL. V was pared by 1 base and J by 5 bases, with 11 bases between. CDR3 length equals 14 residues. DNA of the CDR3: TGCGCCAGCAGCCAAGCCAGGACGGAGACTGAAGCTTTCTTT. This gives the protein CASSQARTETEAFF.

The rearrangement links TRBV9 to TRBJ2-1; 9 nucleotides match TRBD1. Trimming took 3 bases from V and 7 from J; bases not matched to a gene: 8. There are 15 residues in the CDR3. Per germline, CDR1 SGDLS and CDR2 YYNGEE. CDR3 nucleotides: TGTGCCAGCAGCGCCTCCCGGACAGGGGCGAATGAGCAGTTCTTC. Amino acids: CASSASRTGANEQFF.

This chain uses TRBV29-1 with TRBJ2-1; TRBD2 matches 11 bases. Germline values: CDR1 SQVTM, CDR2 ANQGSEA. The CDR3 has 16 amino acids. The V segment lost 7 bases and the J segment 3 bases; nucleotides outside the gene matches: 11. In nucleotides, the CDR3 is TGCAGCGCCGTACGACTAGCGGGACGGCTCTACAATGAGCAGTTCTTC. It yields the protein CSAVRLAGRLYNEQFF.

This clone was detected a few times. The gene calls are TRBV29-1 and TRBJ2-2, with TRBD1 matching 8 bases. The CDR3 loop spans 13 amino acids. V trimming: 6 bases; J trimming: 7 bases; junction bases outside the gene matches: 7. Per germline, CDR1 SQVTM and CDR2 ANQGSEA. As DNA, the CDR3 is TGCAGCGTGCACAGGGGGACGATCGGGGAGCTGTTTTTT. Its protein is CSVHRGTIGELFF.

The V and J genes are TRBV11-2 and TRBJ2-7; D is ambiguous. Between the trimmed V and J ends, which lost 5 bases and 4 bases, there was a span of 6 bases. Germline V CDR1 and CDR2: SGHAT, FQNNGV. This CDR3 is built from 11 residues. CDR3 region: CASSNTYEQYF. The CDR3 DNA reads TGTGCCAGCAGCAACACTTACGAGCAGTACTTC. Using reference TRBV11-2 and TRBJ2-7 for the parts outside the CDR3, the full variable domain is EAGVAQSPRYKIIEKRQSVAFWCNPISGHATLYWYQQILGQGPKLLIQFQNNGVVDDSQLPKDRFSAERLKGVDSTLKIQPAKLEDSAVYLCASSNTYEQYFGPGTRLTVT.

This chain links TRBV4-1 with TRBJ1-1; D gene uncertain. This CDR3 is built from 14 residues. Germline loops: CDR1 MGHRA, CDR2 YSYEKL. Deletions cut 4 bases from V and 3 bases from J, with 12 bases between. CDR3 amino acids: CASSRGVGDTEAFF. The CDR3 bases are TGCGCCAGCAGCCGAGGAGTGGGAGACACTGAAGCTTTCTTT.

A few counts support this clone. The chain couples TRBV2 to TRBJ2-6, with D possibly TRBD1 on 6 matching bases. Deletions cut 8 bases from V and 2 bases from J, with 13 bases between. The germline gives CDR1 SNHLY, CDR2 FYNNEI. The CDR3 is 15 residues long. The CDR3 coding sequence is TGTGCCAGCGGTGCGAGGACAGCTGGGGCCAACGTCCTGACTTTC. Translating it yields CASGARTAGANVLTF.